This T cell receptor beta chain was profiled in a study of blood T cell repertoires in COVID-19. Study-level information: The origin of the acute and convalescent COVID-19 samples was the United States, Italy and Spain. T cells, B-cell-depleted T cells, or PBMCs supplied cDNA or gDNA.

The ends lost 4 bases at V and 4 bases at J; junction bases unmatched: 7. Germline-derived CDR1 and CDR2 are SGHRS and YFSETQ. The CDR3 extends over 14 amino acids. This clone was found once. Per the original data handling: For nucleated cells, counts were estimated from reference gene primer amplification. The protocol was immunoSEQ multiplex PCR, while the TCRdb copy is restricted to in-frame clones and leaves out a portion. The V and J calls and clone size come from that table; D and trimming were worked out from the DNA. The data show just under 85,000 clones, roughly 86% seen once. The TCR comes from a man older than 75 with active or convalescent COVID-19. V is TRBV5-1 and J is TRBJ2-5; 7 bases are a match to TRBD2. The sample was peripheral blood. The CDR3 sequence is CASSRGEGGETQYF. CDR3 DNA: TGCGCCAGCAGCCGAGGGGAGGGCGGAGAGACCCAGTACTTC.